These 9 T cell receptor beta chains share one sample of origin, sequenced in a study of regulatory T cells in long-lasting Graves disease. With iRepertoire HTBI primers and Arm-PCR of CDR3 regions, TCR beta libraries were built. TCRdb re-derived calls from the multiplex PCR reads in MiXCR, one entry per CDR3 protein. The sample has over 200,000 distinct CDR3 sequences, about 16% seen once; the top ten hold approximately 20%. Regarding time point: newly diagnosed GD, antithyroid drugs for less than 3 months. Making the TCR library involved RNA that had been extracted from PBMCs. Source: peripheral blood mononuclear cells (PBMCs), taken at new diagnosis, from a patient treated with antithyroid drugs. The receptors come from a female donor with Graves disease.

This clonotype came up many times. CDR3 nucleotide sequence: TGTGCCAGCAGTTACGCGGACAGTCAGCCCCAGCATTTT. Protein sequence: CASSYADSQPQHF. The V gene is TRBV6-5, the J gene TRBJ1-5; possibly TRBD1 for D (6 bases). Trimming removed 2 bases from V and 6 bases from J, with 8 bases in between. The CDR3 spans 13 residues. CDR1 is MNHEY and CDR2 is SVGAGI in the germline V gene.

V and J are TRBV5-6 and TRBJ1-2; D unclear. The CDR3 extends over 15 amino acids. The germline V gene encodes CDR1 SGHDT and CDR2 YYEEEE. The V end was cut by 0 bases, the J end by 0 bases, with 9 bases between. CDR3 amino acids: CASSLVVGANYGYTF. As DNA, the CDR3 is TGTGCCAGCAGCTTGGTGGTAGGAGCTAACTATGGCTACACCTTC. The full variable domain, in which reference TRBV5-6 and TRBJ1-2 provide the parts outside the CDR3, is DAGVTQSPTHLIKTRGQQVTLRCSPKSGHDTVSWYQQALGQGPQFIFQYYEEEERQRGNFPDRFSGHQFPNYSSELNVNALLLGDSALYLCASSLVVGANYGYTFGSGTRLTVV.

Remarks on this clonotype: The junction departs from the called germline gene at one end, perhaps through a read error. The chain links TRBV19 to TRBJ1-1; no firm D call. Germline loops: CDR1 LNHDA, CDR2 SQIVND (reference sequence). The CDR3 sequence is 14 residues long. The CDR3 sequence is CAGNEGAVNTEAFF. CDR3 DNA: TGTGCCGGTAACGAGGGAGCGGTGAACACTGAGGCTTTCTTT.

Ten or more counts support this clonotype. The chain uses TRBV4-1 and TRBJ2-7; D is perhaps TRBD1 or TRBD2 (5 bases each). The V and J ends lost 1 base and 6 bases respectively, with 16 bases between them. Germline V gene sequence: CDR1 MGHRA, CDR2 YSYEKL. The CDR3 length is 15 residues. The CDR3 spells CASSQGYGALSEQYF. The CDR3 DNA is TGCGCCAGCAGCCAAGGATACGGGGCCCTGAGCGAGCAGTACTTC.

The chain has TRBV7-8 and TRBJ2-3; no clear D. Germline CDR1 reads SGHVS; CDR2 reads FQNEAQ. V was pared by 4 bases and J by 5 bases, with 13 bases between. The CDR3 is 14 residues long. DNA of the CDR3: TGTGCCAGCAGCTCGTATAAACCTGGAGATACGCAGTATTTT. Its translation: CASSSYKPGDTQYF.

This clonotype was found many times. This chain uses TRBV20-1 with TRBJ2-7; no firm D call. This CDR3 comprises 14 residues. With 2 bases removed from V and 0 bases from J, the gap between germline ends came to 11 bases. Germline loops: CDR1 DFQATT, CDR2 SNEGSKA (reference sequence). The CDR3 protein is CSARNRLSSYEQYF. The DNA of the CDR3 is TGCAGTGCTAGAAATCGGCTGAGCTCCTACGAGCAGTACTTC.

The sample holds many counts of this clonotype. The chain carries TRBV29-1 and TRBJ2-7; D uncertain. The CDR3 totals 15 residues. CDR1 and CDR2 (germline): SQVTM, ANQGSEA. V shed 0 bases and J shed 3 bases, with 15 bases lying between them. The CDR3 DNA follows: TGCAGCGTTGAAGATCGACACAACGCCGTCTACGAGCAGTACTTC. This encodes CSVEDRHNAVYEQYF.

The chain links TRBV5-4 to TRBJ2-1; 10 bases fit TRBD2. The CDR3 sequence is 14 residues long. CDR1 and CDR2 from the germline V gene are SGHNT and YYREEE (reference sequence). J gave up 15 bases and V 9 bases, and 18 bases lay outside the gene matches. CDR3 nucleotide sequence: TGTGCCACCCAGTCCAGCGGGAGGGTCCGCGAGGGGTTCTTC. This gives the protein CATQSSGRVREGFF.

A note on this clonotype: This sequence may be a read error, since a much larger clone differs from it by one base. The J gene is TRBJ2-3, the V gene TRBV27; the D is unclear. Trimming shortened V by 5 bases and J by 0 bases, and 12 bases separated the two germline ends. Germline-derived CDR1 and CDR2 are MNHEY and SMNVEV (reference sequence). The CDR3 totals 15 residues. The CDR3 DNA reads as TGTGCCAGCAGTGATCCCACGACTAGCACAGATACGCAGTATTTT. This gives the protein CASSDPTTSTDTQYF.